This record concerns one T cell receptor (beta chain) sequence. Its antigen is not known. These data belong to a study of PD-L1 blockade in urothelial cancer. Turning to the study itself: Analyzed time points were 3 weeks (second dose) and 6 weeks after therapy began. T cells were recovered from blood samples at a median of roughly 150,000. Study-wide results and limits: A pretreatment blood TCR clonality that fell below the median predicted better progression-free and overall survival.

Every PCR was spiked with synthetic TCR analog templates. Repertoires were generated with immunoSEQ multiplex PCR, while TCRdb's copy carries only in-frame clones and drops some. The data contain 30,000 to 40,000 clones, 75% to 95% of them seen just once; the ten biggest clones take up 8.3%. V dropped 3 bases and J dropped 7; count of bases not matched to a gene: 10. Looked up from germline, CDR1 is MNHNS and CDR2 is SASEGT. CDR3 length: 16 residues. J is TRBJ1-4 and V is TRBV6-1, with 8 bases fitting TRBD1. The origin of this receptor is a man between 70 and 80 years old with urothelial cancer. Sequences were derived from PBMCs, sampled around atezolizumab (anti-PD-L1) treatment. The CDR3 reads CASSERGTGGGEKLFF. CDR3 DNA sequence: TGTGCCAGCAGTGAGCGGGGGACAGGCGGAGGTGAAAAACTGTTTTTT.